These 20 T cell receptor beta chains originate from one sample sequenced in a study of blood T cell repertoires in COVID-19. Measured with immunoSEQ multiplex PCR; TCRdb has only the in-frame clones, and not every one. The repertoire consists of 75,000 to 95,000 clones, with approximately 85% occurring once and the leading ten covering approximately 5%. Specimen: peripheral blood. These receptors were taken from a woman of 80 years or more with active or convalescent COVID-19.

This chain uses TRBV3-1 (or the pseudogene TRBV3-2) with TRBJ2-5, with 8 bases lining up with TRBD1. Germline CDR1 LGHDT, CDR2 YNNKEL (reference sequence). This CDR3 comprises 15 residues. J lost 5 bases, V lost 3 bases, and 8 bases had no gene match. CDR3 amino acids: CASSHSGQGRETQYF. The CDR3 coding sequence is TGTGCCAGCAGCCACTCCGGACAGGGCAGGGAGACCCAGTACTTC.

This rearrangement joins TRBV21-1 to TRBJ1-1; TRBD1, the D gene given by the table, was not confirmed from the DNA. TRBV21-1 is a pseudogene segment. The CDR3 runs to 15 residues. This CDR3 reads CASSIHRDVGTEAFF. The CDR3 bases are TGTGCCAGCAGCATACACAGGGATGTAGGCACTGAAGCTTTCTTT.

The chain is built from TRBV7-2 and TRBJ2-3; weak D call: TRBD2 (5 bases). The CDR3 has 14 residues. The V end was cut by 4 bases, the J end by 0 bases, with 8 bases between. Germline CDR1 is SGHTA and CDR2 is FQGNSA. The CDR3 reads CASSSDWSTDTQYF. The CDR3 coding sequence is TGTGCCAGCAGCTCGGACTGGAGCACAGATACGCAGTATTTT.

The chain joins TRBV5-1 to TRBJ2-1; unclear D gene. The CDR3 is 12 amino acids. Looked up from germline, CDR1 is SGHRS and CDR2 is YFSETQ. Trimming stripped 2 bases from V and 7 bases from J, with 7 bases between. Here the CDR3 DNA reads TGCGCCAGCAGCTTAGCGTTGAATGAGCAGTTCTTC. This encodes CASSLALNEQFF.

The gene calls are TRBV12-5 and TRBJ2-7, with 7 bases matching TRBD1. The CDR3 spans 16 residues. The V segment lost 1 base and the J segment 3 bases; nucleotides outside the gene matches: 9. The germline V gene encodes CDR1 LGHNT and CDR2 FRNRAP. CDR3: CASGLGVDREGYEQYF. CDR3 nucleotides: TGTGCTAGTGGTTTGGGAGTTGACAGGGAAGGCTACGAGCAGTACTTC.

V is TRBV3-1 (or the pseudogene TRBV3-2) and J is TRBJ2-3; 9 nucleotides line up with TRBD2. Germline CDR1 reads LGHDT; CDR2 reads YNNKEL (reference sequence). The CDR3 runs 17 residues. V was pared by 4 bases and J by 2 bases, with 10 bases of the junction left unmatched. The CDR3 nucleotides read TGTGCCAGCAGCCCCAATCCAGCGGGGGGAAACACAGATACGCAGTATTTT. Its translation: CASSPNPAGGNTDTQYF.

As concerns this clone: Additional DNA sequences in this sample encode the identical CDR3. This sequence joins TRBV2 and TRBJ2-2; D is ambiguous. The CDR3 totals 12 residues. Trimming took 5 bases from V and 2 from J, leaving 3 bases between them. Germline assignment: CDR1 SNHLY and CDR2 FYNNEI. The CDR3 loop reads CASSLNTGELFF. DNA for the CDR3: TGTGCCAGCAGTCTCAACACCGGGGAGCTGTTTTTT.

This sequence joins TRBV19 and TRBJ2-1; weak D call: TRBD1 (5 bases). The CDR3 covers 14 residues. The V gene's germline CDR1 is LNHDA and CDR2 SQIVND (reference sequence). Trimming left V 1 base short and J 9 bases short, with 13 bases between. The CDR3 loop reads CASSIGFQGGEQFF. DNA of the CDR3: TGTGCCAGTAGTATAGGGTTCCAGGGCGGTGAGCAGTTCTTC.

The genes are TRBV3-1 (or the pseudogene TRBV3-2) and TRBJ2-7; D uncertain. The CDR3 is 14 amino acids. CDR1 is LGHDT, CDR2 YNNKEL, per germline (reference sequence). Trimming left V 4 bases short and J 1 base short, with 11 bases between. The CDR3 bases are TGTGCCAGCAGCCCCGTCTGGCTGTCCTACGAGCAGTACTTC. Protein sequence: CASSPVWLSYEQYF.

This clone was observed a handful of times. The V gene is TRBV28, the J gene TRBJ2-1, with 7 bases matching TRBD1. V was clipped by 1 base and J by 12 bases; unmatched bases: 12. Germline lookup yields CDR1 MDHEN and CDR2 SYDVKM. The CDR3 consists of 15 residues. The CDR3 DNA is TGTGCCAGCAGTTTATTGACAGGGAACCACTGGTCGCAGTTCTTC. This gives the protein CASSLLTGNHWSQFF.

The chain carries TRBV7-8 and TRBJ2-1; maybe TRBD1 (6 bases). Germline assignment: CDR1 SGHVS and CDR2 FQNEAQ. V was shortened by 5 bases and J by 3 bases, with 14 bases between the two germline ends. There are 15 residues in the CDR3. The CDR3 DNA sequence: TGTGCCAGCAGCCTAAGGACAGTTTTCTACAATGAGCAGTTCTTC. Translating it yields CASSLRTVFYNEQFF. Complete variable domain (other parts from reference TRBV7-8 and TRBJ2-1): GAGVSQSPRYKVAKRGQDVALRCDPISGHVSLFWYQQALGQGPEFLTYFQNEAQLDKSGLPSDRFFAERPEGSVSTLKIQRTQQEDSAVYLCASSLRTVFYNEQFFGPGTRLTVL.

This clone was seen a handful of times. This chain links TRBV2 with TRBJ1-1; 7 bases match TRBD1. The CDR3 spans 13 residues. Trimming at V came to 10 bases and at J to 0 bases, leaving 5 bases not matched to a gene. Germline CDR1 reads SNHLY; CDR2 reads FYNNEI. The DNA for the CDR3 is TGTGCCACCAAACAGGGGCTGAACACTGAAGCTTTCTTT. It specifies CATKQGLNTEAFF. The full variable domain, completed using reference TRBV2 and TRBJ1-1, is EPEVTQTPSHQVTQMGQEVILRCVPISNHLYFYWYRQILGQKVEFLVSFYNNEISEKSEIFDDQFSVERPDGSNFTLKIRSTKLEDSAMYFCATKQGLNTEAFFGQGTRLTVV.

The chain uses TRBV9 and TRBJ2-1; 10 bases fit TRBD1. V shed 4 bases and J 7 bases; nucleotides not matched to a gene: 11. The CDR3 spans 16 residues. Germline assignment: CDR1 SGDLS and CDR2 YYNGEE. This CDR3 is CASSTSLRDRGNEQFF. The DNA of the CDR3 is TGTGCCAGCAGCACCTCACTACGGGACAGGGGAAATGAGCAGTTCTTC.

This clone was detected a few times. CDR3 loop: CASTLRGGSNEQFF. CDR3 coding DNA: TGTGCCAGCACCCTCCGAGGGGGTAGCAATGAGCAGTTCTTC. The chain joins TRBV5-4 to TRBJ2-1; tentatively, D is TRBD1 (6 bases). Trimming stripped 6 bases from V and 6 bases from J, with 16 bases between. The CDR3 covers 14 residues. Per germline, CDR1 SGHNT and CDR2 YYREEE (reference sequence).

This chain links TRBV30 with TRBJ1-1; possibly TRBD1 for D (5 bases). This CDR3 comprises 13 residues. Germline CDR1 GTSNPN, CDR2 SVGIG (reference sequence). The germline V and J ends were trimmed by 2 bases and 0 bases, with 7 bases remaining between them. In nucleotides, the CDR3 is TGTGCCTGGAGTCAAGGGGTGAACACTGAAGCTTTCTTT. Translated: CAWSQGVNTEAFF.

This rearrangement joins TRBV27 to TRBJ2-1, with D maybe TRBD1 (6 bases). Trimming shortened V by 7 bases and J by 4 bases, and 20 bases separated the two germline ends. This CDR3 is built from 16 residues. Germline loops: CDR1 MNHEY, CDR2 SMNVEV (reference sequence). The CDR3 nucleotides are TGTGCCAGCACTCCCCCAGGGGTTATAGGATACAATGAGCAGTTCTTC. It specifies CASTPPGVIGYNEQFF.

The rearrangement joins TRBV4-1 to TRBJ2-7; D unclear. Germline V gene sequence: CDR1 MGHRA, CDR2 YSYEKL. Trimming removed 1 base from V and 0 bases from J, with 7 bases in between. The CDR3 length is 14 residues. CDR3 DNA sequence: TGCGCCAGCAGCCAAGCCAGGCACTCCTACGAGCAGTACTTC. Translating gives CASSQARHSYEQYF.

This chain uses TRBV28 with TRBJ2-1, with TRBD1 matching 9 bases. This CDR3 is built from 13 residues. Germline lookup yields CDR1 MDHEN and CDR2 SYDVKM. The CDR3 nucleotides are TGTGTTACCGGGACAGGGATCTACAATGAGCAGTTCTTC. It is translated as CVTGTGIYNEQFF.

This CDR3 is CASSQNPTGMNTEAFF. Here the CDR3 DNA reads TGCGCCAGCAGCCAAAACCCGACAGGTATGAACACTGAAGCTTTCTTT. The chain joins TRBV5-1 to TRBJ1-1; tentative D call: TRBD1 (6 bases). V was cut by 4 bases and J by 0 bases, with 16 bases left in between. The V gene's germline CDR1 is SGHRS and CDR2 YFSETQ. The CDR3 has 16 residues.

The V and J genes are TRBV5-1 and TRBJ2-7, with TRBD1 matching 9 bases. Trimming removed 3 bases from V and 7 bases from J; junction bases left unmatched: 14. The CDR3 consists of 16 residues. Per the germline V gene, CDR1 is SGHRS and CDR2 is YFSETQ. The CDR3 region is CASSYRQGVAVGEQYF. CDR3 coding DNA: TGCGCCAGCAGCTATCGACAGGGGGTGGCGGTGGGTGAGCAGTACTTC. The whole variable domain, remainder taken from reference TRBV5-1 and TRBJ2-7, is KAGVTQTPRYLIKTRGQQVTLSCSPISGHRSVSWYQQTPGQGLQFLFEYFSETQRNKGNFPGRFSGRQFSNSRSEMNVSTLELGDSALYLCASSYRQGVAVGEQYFGPGTRLTVT.